One sample yielded the 26 T cell receptor beta chains listed below, sequenced in a study of T cell responses to AZD1222 COVID-19 vaccine. Clones were read by immunoSEQ multiplex PCR, and TCRdb kept only the in-frame ones, dropping some. The table has 90,000 to 120,000 clones, about nine tenths seen once. This specimen was peripheral blood, taken on day 0 of AZD1222 vaccination. These receptors were taken from an adult in good health.

This rearrangement joins TRBV30 to TRBJ2-3; 11 bases match TRBD2. The CDR3 loop spans 13 amino acids. The germline gives CDR1 GTSNPN, CDR2 SVGIG (reference sequence). Trimming took 5 bases from V and 4 from J; bases not matched to a gene: 2. This CDR3 reads CAWGLAGADTQYF. The CDR3 DNA reads TGTGCCTGGGGACTAGCGGGCGCAGATACGCAGTATTTT.

The CDR3 region is CASSQRTGRRTDTQYF. CDR3 nucleotides: TGTGCCAGCAGCCAACGGACAGGGAGACGCACAGATACGCAGTATTTT. The chain links TRBV7-3 to TRBJ2-3; 8 nucleotides line up with TRBD1. The CDR3 runs to 16 residues. The junction had 8 bases not matched to a gene; V was cut back by 5 bases and J by 1 base. Per germline, CDR1 SGHTA and CDR2 FQGTGA.

The chain links TRBV7-8 to TRBJ2-6; 10 nucleotides match TRBD2. The CDR3 contains 17 residues. Germline lookup yields CDR1 SGHVS and CDR2 FQNEAQ. Trimming took 2 bases from V and 1 from J; bases not matched to a gene: 2. CDR3 DNA sequence: TGTGCCAGCAGCTTAAAAGCGGGAGGGTCTGGGGCCAACGTCCTGACTTTC. Amino acid sequence: CASSLKAGGSGANVLTF.

The chain has TRBV24-1 and TRBJ2-1; TRBD2 matches 9 bases. The junction had 6 bases not matched to a gene; V was cut back by 7 bases and J by 0 bases. The length of the CDR3 is 16 residues. Germline V lookup: CDR1 KGHDR, CDR2 SFDVKD. Written as DNA, the CDR3 is TGTGCCACCAGCCCTAGCGGGATGTCCTCCTACAATGAGCAGTTCTTC. Amino acids: CATSPSGMSSYNEQFF.

The chain employs TRBV7-2 and TRBJ1-4; no firm D call. Trimming removed 5 bases from V and 4 bases from J, with 8 bases in between. CDR3 length: 13 amino acids. Per germline, CDR1 SGHTA and CDR2 FQGNSA. This chain's CDR3 is CASSRALNEKLFF. In DNA form, the CDR3 reads TGTGCCAGCAGCCGCGCCCTTAATGAAAAACTGTTTTTT.

The chain couples TRBV6-6 to TRBJ2-3; TRBD2 matches 7 bases. The germline V gene has CDR1 MNHNY and CDR2 SVGAGI (reference sequence). This CDR3 contains 15 residues. V gave up 7 bases and J gave up 2 bases; unmatched junction bases: 9. The CDR3 sequence: CASTGGTNPTDTQYF. CDR3 in DNA: TGTGCCAGCACCGGAGGGACTAACCCCACAGATACGCAGTATTTT.

The chain couples TRBV5-1 to TRBJ2-5, with D uncertain. This CDR3 has 13 residues. Germline V lookup: CDR1 SGHRS, CDR2 YFSETQ. Trimming took off 0 bases at V and 5 bases at J, with 8 bases between the two ends. CDR3 DNA: TGCGCCAGCAGCTTGGGGCCGAGGGAGACCCAGTACTTC. Its translation is CASSLGPRETQYF.

V usage is TRBV5-1 and J usage is TRBJ2-2, with D perhaps TRBD2 (6 bases). Germline assignment: CDR1 SGHRS and CDR2 YFSETQ. The CDR3 extends over 14 amino acids. V lost 2 bases and J 7 bases, leaving 12 bases between the germline ends. The CDR3 bases are TGCGCCAGCAGCTTTGGAGGGGTTGGCGGGGAGCTGTTTTTT. This gives the protein CASSFGGVGGELFF.

V gene TRBV5-6 combines with J gene TRBJ2-5, with D possibly matching TRBD1 (6 bases). Trimming removed 3 bases from V and 5 bases from J, with 14 bases in between. The CDR3 consists of 14 residues. CDR1 SGHDT and CDR2 YYEEEE come from the germline V gene. The CDR3 sequence is CASSSQGPGETQYF. The CDR3 coding sequence is TGTGCCAGCAGCTCTCAGGGGCCGGGGGAGACCCAGTACTTC.

This chain uses TRBV3-1 (or the pseudogene TRBV3-2) with TRBJ1-2; D is undetermined. Looked up from germline, CDR1 is LGHDT and CDR2 is YNNKEL (reference sequence). Trimming removed 1 base at V and 8 bases at J, with 17 bases between. The CDR3 spans 15 residues. This CDR3 reads CASSQGSRWVCGYTF. CDR3 DNA: TGTGCCAGCAGCCAAGGGAGCAGGTGGGTCTGCGGCTACACCTTC.

The gene calls are TRBV18 and TRBJ1-2, with D possibly matching TRBD1 (5 bases). The CDR3 totals 15 residues. Germline CDR1 KGHSH, CDR2 LQKENI. V lost 2 bases and J 4 bases, leaving 14 bases between the germline ends. The CDR3 DNA reads TGTGCCAGCTCACCAATCGGGGCGCAGGTCTATGGCTACACCTTC. This translates into CASSPIGAQVYGYTF.

The V gene is TRBV5-5, the J gene TRBJ1-6; no definite D call. Germline V gene sequence: CDR1 SGHKS, CDR2 YYEKEE (reference sequence). Trimming removed 3 bases from V and 12 bases from J, with 13 bases in between. There are 13 residues in the CDR3. The CDR3 nucleotides are TGTGCCAGCAGCTACCGGGATCCCATACCCCTCCACTTT. Protein sequence: CASSYRDPIPLHF. Supplemented by reference TRBV5-5 and TRBJ1-6, the full variable domain reads DAGVTQSPTHLIKTRGQQVTLRCSPISGHKSVSWYQQVLGQGPQFIFQYYEKEERGRGNFPDRFSARQFPNYSSELNVNALLLGDSALYLCASSYRDPIPLHFGNGTRLTVT.

J is TRBJ2-5 and V is TRBV30; D perhaps matches TRBD2 (5 bases). There are 13 residues in the CDR3. Trimming cost V 3 bases and J 5 bases, with 13 bases left between them. The germline V gene encodes CDR1 GTSNPN and CDR2 SVGIG (reference sequence). The CDR3 bases are TGTGCCTGGAGCGCCTCGGGAACGGAGACCCAGTACTTC. Translation: CAWSASGTETQYF.

The chain uses TRBV4-1 and TRBJ1-4; maybe TRBD1 (5 bases). Trimming left V 5 bases short and J 0 bases short, with 19 bases between. The germline V gene encodes CDR1 MGHRA and CDR2 YSYEKL. CDR3 size: 18 residues. The CDR3 spells CASSETAGRRATNEKLFF. In DNA form, the CDR3 reads TGCGCCAGCAGCGAGACAGCAGGTCGGAGGGCAACTAATGAAAAACTGTTTTTT.

This rearrangement joins TRBV19 to TRBJ2-7; 8 bases fit TRBD1. The V gene's germline CDR1 is LNHDA and CDR2 SQIVND (reference sequence). The CDR3 is made up of 13 amino acids. V lost 7 bases to trimming and J lost 3 bases; unmatched junction nucleotides: 5. CDR3 region: CASMDRVLYEQYF. The CDR3 DNA is TGTGCCAGTATGGACAGGGTCCTCTACGAGCAGTACTTC. The full variable domain, with the rest looked up from reference TRBV19 and TRBJ2-7, is DGGITQSPKYLFRKEGQNVTLSCEQNLNHDAMYWYRQDPGQGLRLIYYSQIVNDFQKGDIAEGYSVSREKKESFPLTVTSAQKNPTAFYLCASMDRVLYEQYFGPGTRLTVT.

V gene TRBV19 combines with J gene TRBJ2-2; D is perhaps TRBD2 (6 bases). CDR1 LNHDA and CDR2 SQIVND come from the germline V gene (reference sequence). The CDR3 is 12 residues long. Trimming stripped 7 bases from V and 6 bases from J, with 9 bases between. CDR3 sequence: CASTWGAGELFF. CDR3 DNA: TGTGCCAGTACCTGGGGGGCCGGGGAGCTGTTTTTT.

This chain uses TRBV5-6 with TRBJ2-3; 7 bases agree with TRBD1. J lost 3 bases, V lost 4 bases, and 5 bases had no gene match. CDR1 and CDR2 from the germline V gene are SGHDT and YYEEEE. This CDR3 has 14 amino acids. CDR3 sequence: CASSLGTVTDTQYF. In nucleotides, the CDR3 is TGTGCCAGCAGCCTGGGGACAGTTACAGATACGCAGTATTTT.

The chain employs TRBV12-3 or TRBV12-4 and TRBJ1-1, with 7 nucleotides matching TRBD1. J was trimmed by 6 bases and V by 5 bases; bases with no gene match: 6. This CDR3 comprises 13 residues. This CDR3 is CASSDRVGAEAFF. Here the CDR3 DNA reads TGTGCCAGCAGTGACAGGGTTGGCGCTGAAGCTTTCTTT.

The chain links TRBV4-1 to TRBJ1-1, with 8 bases identical to TRBD1. The trim removed 3 bases at V and 0 bases at J, leaving 9 bases unmatched. Germline CDR1 is MGHRA and CDR2 is YSYEKL. The CDR3 runs to 17 residues. CDR3 DNA sequence: TGCGCCAGCAGCCAGGAATTGACAGGGGTTATGAACACTGAAGCTTTCTTT. Translation: CASSQELTGVMNTEAFF.

The V gene is TRBV7-6, the J gene TRBJ1-1; tentative D call: TRBD1 (5 bases). V lost 5 bases and J 1 base, leaving 14 bases between the germline ends. The CDR3 has 15 amino acids. CDR1 and CDR2 from the germline V gene are SGHVS and FNYEAQ. The CDR3 region is CASSRTGLSNTEAFF. DNA of the CDR3: TGTGCCAGCAGCAGAACGGGACTTTCGAACACTGAAGCTTTCTTT.

The chain links TRBV9 to TRBJ2-6; the D is unclear. The CDR3 has 14 residues. Looked up from germline, CDR1 is SGDLS and CDR2 is YYNGEE. V lost 7 bases and J lost 3, with 11 bases in between. This CDR3 is CASAAQSGANVLTF. Here the CDR3 DNA reads TGTGCCAGCGCTGCTCAGAGTGGGGCCAACGTCCTGACTTTC. Variable domain in full (rest from reference TRBV9 and TRBJ2-6): DSGVTQTPKHLITATGQRVTLRCSPRSGDLSVYWYQQSLDQGLQFLIQYYNGEERAKGNILERFSAQQFPDLHSELNLSSLELGDSALYFCASAAQSGANVLTFGAGSRLTVL.

This chain connects TRBV28 to TRBJ2-7; tentatively, D is TRBD1 (5 bases). Per germline, CDR1 MDHEN and CDR2 SYDVKM. V was pared by 1 base and J by 12 bases, with 10 bases between. CDR3 length equals 11 residues. The CDR3 DNA is TGTGCCAGCAGTTTATTGCAGGGATTGTACTTC. Amino acids: CASSLLQGLYF.

Points on this clone: Other DNA sequences in this specimen translate into the identical CDR3. The chain uses TRBV7-2 and TRBJ2-1; TRBD1 matches 7 bases. The V and J ends lost 3 bases and 5 bases, in that order; junction bases with no gene match: 1. The CDR3 spans 13 residues. The germline V gene encodes CDR1 SGHTA and CDR2 FQGNSA. The CDR3 nucleotides are TGTGCCAGCAGCTTGGGACAGAACAATGAGCAGTTCTTC. It specifies CASSLGQNNEQFF.

The V gene is TRBV7-8, the J gene TRBJ1-2, with a weak D call TRBD1 (5 bases). This CDR3 is 14 amino acids long. Germline CDR1 reads SGHVS; CDR2 reads FQNEAQ. The V end was cut by 3 bases, the J end by 2 bases, with 10 bases between. The CDR3 coding sequence is TGTGCCAGCAGCTTCGACGGGGGGAACTATGGCTACACCTTC. Its protein is CASSFDGGNYGYTF.

This clone was found a few times. The chain recombines TRBV7-2 with TRBJ1-6; D is unclear. Germline CDR1 SGHTA, CDR2 FQGNSA. Trimming removed 3 bases from V and 7 bases from J, with 22 bases in between. The CDR3 sequence is 18 residues long. This chain's CDR3 is CASSLKKDVGSWNSPLHF. The DNA for the CDR3 is TGTGCCAGCAGCTTGAAAAAGGATGTGGGGAGCTGGAATTCACCCCTCCACTTT.

This chain uses TRBV4-1 with TRBJ2-7; 9 positions match TRBD1. The length of the CDR3 is 16 residues. V dropped 3 bases and J dropped 7; count of bases not matched to a gene: 13. Germline loops: CDR1 MGHRA, CDR2 YSYEKL. In DNA form, the CDR3 reads TGCGCCAGCAGCCAGCTTGCAGGGACAGGGTCTATAGAGCAGTACTTC. Protein sequence: CASSQLAGTGSIEQYF.